This record covers a single T cell receptor beta chain. Its cognate antigen is unknown. The treatment denotes: some 20 received Ad26.COV2.S at low or high dose, single or two shots; 5 received placebo; per-sample allocation not given. The investigators took samples on day 63 after the first vaccine or placebo injection. The V end was cut by 5 bases, the J end by 4 bases, with 22 bases between. CDR3 length: 16 amino acids. Germline lookup yields CDR1 GTSNPN and CDR2 SVGIG (reference sequence). These data belong to a study of Ad26.COV2.S vaccination and SARS-CoV-2 variants. Findings and caveats of the study: TCR breadth and depth analyses may have underestimated total T cell responses. It was found that vaccine and placebo recipients had similar non-spike TCR breadth.

Assay: immunoSEQ multiplex PCR; the TCRdb copy retains only in-frame clones and omits some. The table lists 300,000 to 400,000 clones, over 75% of them singletons. The TCR comes from a person between 18 and 65 years old who received the Ad26.COV2.S COVID-19 vaccine or a placebo. The sample was peripheral blood, taken in a trial of Ad26.COV2.S vaccine versus placebo. This chain uses TRBV30 with TRBJ2-3, with a tentative D call TRBD2 (7 bases). Written as DNA, the CDR3 is TGTGCCTGGCTGGGGGTCGCGGGGGCCTCCCCAGATACGCAGTATTTT. Amino acids: CAWLGVAGASPDTQYF.